The text below deals with one T cell receptor (beta chain). This clonotype was found many times. Its target antigen remains unknown. No base quality values were provided; no much bigger clone lies one nucleotide off. cDNA synthesis used template-switch 5'RACE with a primer carrying a 10-nucleotide random unique molecular identifier tagging each TCR transcript. Every sequencing run covered 15-18 subjects and yielded more than 180 million TCR-beta sequences. The RNeasy kit was used for extraction of total RNA. The KAPA Real-time Library Amplification kit was used to amplify TCR-beta VDJ regions with primers targeting the TCR constant region and the 5'RACE anchor. Sample indexes and Illumina adaptors were added in a first PCR, after which library yield was increased in a second PCR. The roughly 650 bp TCR product was size-selected on a 2% E-gel SizeSelection system after Ampure bead purification. Before pooling, library quality was checked on a Bioanalyzer, concentration was measured with Qubit, and libraries were quantified with the Kapa Library Quantification kit. Paired-end 2 x 150 bp sequencing of the libraries was performed on an Illumina HiSeq 2500. To increase sequence diversity, roughly 24-31% phiX was spiked into each library pool. The original methods were these. The UMI-based MiGEC pipeline processed quality-filtered reads and removed over 75% of raw TCR sequences during error correction. IMGT germline references were used for alignment of VDJ genes, and clonotypes were defined by a unique CDR3 amino acid sequence together with V-J genes. Clonal expansion, Shannon diversity and CDR3 relatedness (CalcPairwiseDistances, ClusterSamples) were evaluated with VDJtools, and phylogenetic trees were built with CLCbio workbench. Clones with at least 8 unique UMIs were defined as expanded, with this threshold being based on coefficient-of-variation modelling across technical triplicates. TCRdb's own reprocessing of the public reads used fastp at Q25 and MiXCR and kept productive beta chains. When rows share a CDR3 protein, they turn into one entry using the most common DNA and genes. Clone size and V and J calls follow TCRdb, not the original study. In all, the sample holds roughly 60,000 distinct CDR3 sequences, and over 10% of those were seen once. The ten largest clones add up to approximately 2% of the sample.

Healthy controls were blood bank volunteers in Maryland, USA. For unsorted PBMC libraries, 2 million PBMCs were used after storage in RNAlater at -80 degrees C until RNA extraction. Peripheral blood underwent Ficoll-Hypaque density gradient centrifugation to isolate PBMCs, which were then cryopreserved in liquid nitrogen. The sample originates from a study of neurological immune-mediated disorders (dated by TCRdb to the late 2010s). Broadly, across the study: Peripheral blood TCR-beta repertoires from HTLV-I-associated myelopathy (HAM/TSP) patients, multiple sclerosis patients and healthy controls were compared by UMI-based sequencing. The 95 to 120 TCR-beta libraries covered PBMC samples along with longitudinal samples, technical triplicates, and paired sorted CD4+ and CD8+ T-cell subsets. The cohort included approximately 68 subjects: approximately 14 with HAM/TSP, roughly 35 with multiple sclerosis, and around 20 healthy controls.

The CDR3 has 13 amino acids, counting the end cysteine and phenylalanine. Only CDR3 DNA is held: 39 bases, read in frame from base 1. V was cut back by 1 base and J by 8 bases, leaving a gap of 11 bases between them. CDR1 SGHTA and CDR2 FQGNSA were looked up in the germline V gene. Results the study describes overall, beyond this receptor: No identical CDR3 amino acid sequences were shared among expanded clones across subjects, suggesting private TCR-beta repertoires in all groups. TCR clonal expansion was greatest in HAM/TSP patients and smallest in MS patients, who ranked below even healthy controls.

This clonotype was obtained from a man in his 60s in good health. Rearrangement joined TRBV7-2 to TRBJ1-2, with the D gene call left open. Sequencing was done on a sample of PBMCs. The DNA is as follows: TGTGCCAGCAGCTTAGGAGGAAGCTGGGGCTACACCTTC. The resulting protein is CASSLGGSWGYTF.